Listed here are 6 T cell receptor beta chains from one sample, sequenced in a study of a mutant IDH1 vaccine in newly diagnosed glioma. Method: immunoSEQ multiplex PCR; TCRdb's copy keeps in-frame clones and lacks some. The profile shows around 44,000 clones, roughly 84% of them singletons. Their specific antigens are unknown. Time point of the sample: week 35, safety follow-up. Vaccine doses each comprised 300 ug of mutant IDH1 20-mer peptide, with topical imiquimod. The sequencing here drew on PBMCs, taken from a glioma patient whose treatment included an IDH1 peptide vaccine. The receptors derive from a man in his forties or fifties with glioma.

This sequence joins TRBV29-1 and TRBJ2-2; 8 bases are shared with TRBD1. J lost 7 bases, V lost 6 bases, and 13 bases had no gene match. The CDR3 totals 15 residues. Germline V gene lookup returns CDR1 SQVTM and CDR2 ANQGSEA. CDR3 residues: CSVAGTGSTFGELFF. CDR3 DNA: TGCAGCGTCGCCGGGACAGGCTCGACCTTCGGGGAGCTGTTTTTT.

In its sample, this clone was seen once. This chain joins TRBV4-1 and TRBJ1-4, with a tentative D call TRBD1 (6 bases). Germline loops: CDR1 MGHRA, CDR2 YSYEKL. Deletions cut 3 bases from V and 7 bases from J, with 18 bases between. This CDR3 has 16 residues. CDR3 in amino acids: CASSHKRGGALEKLFF. CDR3 coding DNA: TGCGCCAGCAGCCACAAACGGGGGGGGGCGCTTGAAAAACTGTTTTTT.

This chain joins TRBV5-6 and TRBJ2-7; 9 bases map to TRBD1. The CDR3 runs 14 residues. Germline V CDR1 and CDR2: SGHDT, YYEEEE. Trimming cost V 2 bases and J 3 bases; bases outside gene matches: 3. The CDR3 loop is CASSLGQGSYEQYF. In DNA form, the CDR3 reads TGTGCCAGCAGCTTAGGACAGGGGAGCTACGAGCAGTACTTC.

CDR3: CASSYVRGNTGELFF. Written as DNA, the CDR3 is TGTGCCAGCAGTTATGTACGGGGGAACACCGGGGAGCTGTTTTTT. The chain joins TRBV6-6 to TRBJ2-2, with D possibly matching TRBD2 (5 bases). Trimming removed 3 bases from V and 1 base from J, with 9 bases in between. The germline V gene has CDR1 MNHNY and CDR2 SVGAGI (reference sequence). The CDR3 contains 15 residues.

V usage is TRBV9 and J usage is TRBJ1-5; D is possibly TRBD1 (5 bases). V dropped 3 bases and J dropped 3 bases, with 13 bases sitting between them. This CDR3 is built from 15 residues. Germline V gene data show CDR1 as SGDLS and CDR2 as YYNGEE. CDR3 residues: CASSAGHGDNQPQHF. CDR3 DNA: TGTGCCAGCAGCGCGGGGCACGGAGACAATCAGCCCCAGCATTTT. The variable domain in full, completed from reference TRBV9 and TRBJ1-5, reads DSGVTQTPKHLITATGQRVTLRCSPRSGDLSVYWYQQSLDQGLQFLIQYYNGEERAKGNILERFSAQQFPDLHSELNLSSLELGDSALYFCASSAGHGDNQPQHFGDGTRLSIL.

This chain connects TRBV19 to TRBJ1-5; 10 bases fit TRBD1. Germline loops: CDR1 LNHDA, CDR2 SQIVND (reference sequence). J lost 5 bases, V lost 10 bases, and 5 bases had no gene match. The CDR3 has 13 amino acids. CDR3 sequence: CATRTGGDQPQHF. The CDR3 DNA reads as TGTGCCACCAGGACAGGGGGGGATCAGCCCCAGCATTTT.